Sequencing of this T cell receptor (beta chain) was carried out in a study of blood T cell repertoires in COVID-19 (dated by TCRdb to 2019 to 2021). Looking at the study overall: Collaborator samples came from the United States, Italy and Spain and covered acute and convalescent phases of COVID-19. The prospective study material was composed of cDNA or gDNA derived from T cells, B-cell-depleted T cells, or PBMCs. Subjects who had been exposed to COVID-19, were actively infected with it, or had recovered from it provided the deeply sampled blood TCRbeta repertoires that made up the dataset. The repertoires were released in a freely available public database intended as a resource for research on the immune response to SARS-CoV-2. Samples came from the ongoing ImmuneRACE study (first 160 participants) plus 1,254 subjects from 6 global collaborators. The sample metadata nearly always contained a de-identified subject ID, COVID-19 status, age in years and sex. HLA class I and class II types, where available, came from metadata supplied by the sample provider rather than from assay-based typing.

On this clone itself: Its antigen is not yet known. Base qualities were left out, and no much larger clone turns up one base away.

The paper's findings and limits, for the study overall: The amount of clinical and demographic metadata varied by source and participant and was provided uncurated.

Participants in the prospective study were aged 18 to 89 years, lived in approximately 26 United States geographic areas, and enrolled through a virtual design. In the prospective study, cohorts were assigned on the basis of participant-reported clinical history obtained from a screening survey and a study questionnaire. Recovered participants in ImmuneRACE Cohort 3 were defined as having two consecutive negative NP/OP PCR tests, clearance from a healthcare professional, or resolution of symptoms. Each participant in the prospective study had whole blood, serum and a nasopharyngeal or oropharyngeal swab collected by mobile phlebotomists. Over a roughly 2-month period, participants in the prospective study had the option of providing additional blood draws and questionnaires. Prospective study blood samples were shipped either frozen or at room temperature before DNA extraction. CDR1 and CDR2 (SQVTM, ANQGSEA) derive from the germline V gene. Trimming accounts for 1 base at V and 6 bases at J, while the number of junction bases matched to no gene is 7. There are 15 amino acids in the CDR3, from cysteine to phenylalanine inclusive. Only the CDR3 DNA is retained, 45 bases long and in frame from the first base.

TCRbeta CDR3 regions were amplified from genomic DNA by means of the immunoSEQ Assay, a bias-controlled multiplex PCR. The published analysis was carried out like this. Within the assay, amplification of reference gene primers was used to estimate how many nucleated cells each sample contained. To quantify the absolute abundance of each unique TCRbeta CDR3 rearrangement, sequence reads were collapsed and filtered. Productive Simpson clonality was computed per sample as the square root of Simpson's diversity index over productive rearrangements. TCRdb limited this immuneACCESS table to in-frame rearrangements with V and J called. A share of clones is missing; checked studies link under half to unresolved V genes, and the rest is unexplained. The V and J calls and clone size are taken from that table; D and trimming were inferred from the DNA. The sample profile shows fewer than 450,000 clones; around 89% of them were found once. About 1.1% of the sample comes from the top ten.

Rearrangement joined TRBV29-1 to TRBJ1-2, and 11 junction bases match TRBD1. The TCR was taken from a woman aged 18-30 years who had recovered from COVID-19. The sample was PBMCs or T cells enriched from blood (not recorded which). The sequenced DNA is TGCAGCGTTGAAGGATTCGGACAGGGGGCGAATGGCTACACCTTC. Its translation is CSVEGFGQGANGYTF.